This record looks at one T cell receptor (beta chain) sequence and its context. The antigen it binds to is not known. Per-nucleotide qualities are absent, and no much larger clonotype sits a single base away. The receptor library was made with the immunoSEQ multiplex PCR assay. The multiplex PCR relied on a mix of 60 forward primers for TCR Vbeta segments and 13 reverse primers for TCR Jbeta segments. Amplification of the CDR3 region of rearranged TCR beta genes was performed with a multiplex PCR assay on genomic DNA. Amplified TCR beta libraries were sequenced as 87-base-pair reads on the Illumina HiSeq System. In the source study's methods: A later analysis tallied 80 million to 95 million unique TCR beta chains across the approximately 670 repertoires, and some 12 million of those chains were shared by two or more donors. Raw reads were error-corrected and collapsed into unique sequences by a nearest-neighbor algorithm in which closely related sequences were merged to remove PCR and sequencing errors. V, D and J gene segments were assigned by aligning CDR3 sequences to IMGT reference sequences. For a sequence to be retained, a match of at least six nucleotides was required to both a V gene segment and a J gene segment. Rearrangements were called productive when the CDR3 lacked stop codons and stayed in frame with V and J; all others were non-productive. CDR3 was defined by IMGT convention, running from the second conserved V-encoded cysteine to the conserved J-encoded phenylalanine. The earlier analysis of about 590 of the donors excluded sequences that lacked an unambiguous match to a single V gene segment. In an earlier analysis of 500 to 750 of the donors, V segments were called functional above 56.7% productive rearrangements and were called segregating when the between-donor standard deviation exceeded 5%. A statistical classification framework was built for diagnosing cytomegalovirus status from the catalog of TCR beta chain sequences. In a later analysis, TCR nucleotide sequences were compared against IMGT/GENE-DB human TR gene sequences so that V and J genes could be assigned. In a later analysis, CDR3 sequences and most-parsimonious VDJ recombination scenarios were assigned using the TCRdist pipeline. In a later analysis, every TCR beta chain was defined by the combination of its CDR3 amino acid sequence and its V-gene family, and reads without a unique V-gene family were dropped. To address suspected cross-contamination and a sequencing artifact, a later analysis removed around 590 highly shared, low-generation-probability nucleotide sequences. In a later analysis, a clonal expansion index for each public chain was calculated from normalized within-repertoire ranks of inferred template counts. In a later analysis, generation probabilities were computed with a VDJ recombination model fitted to out-of-frame rearrangements, and the resulting probabilities were checked against IGoR. In a later analysis, hypergeometric tests were used to score TCR-TCR, TCR-HLA and TCR-CMV co-occurrence, with a repertoire-size bias correction applied to TCR pairs. False discovery rates were estimated in a later analysis by permuting HLA or CMV assignments 20 times. In a later analysis, co-occurring TCRs were grouped using DBSCAN, with TCRdist sequence similarity added in when clustering inside HLA-allele-positive subsets. For co-occurrence clustering, repertoires with fewer than 30,000 or more than 120,000 public chains were excluded, along with roughly five repertoires with anomalous nucleotide sharing. In its TCRdb copy, this immuneACCESS table keeps in-frame sequences only and misses some clones. Where compared with another copy, unresolved V genes explain less than half of these, and the others have no known cause. D and trimming come from the DNA, and the V and J calls and clone size come from that table. The sample profile shows around 130,000 clones; around 81% of them were found once. 1.8% of the sample lies in the top ten.

The data were taken from a study of cytomegalovirus exposure and HLA in healthy donors (dated by TCRdb to about 2017). General notes on the study: An earlier analysis of roughly 610 of the donors reported 250 to 300 Gb of sequence data and 95 million to 140 million unique TCR beta sequences obtained from around 180 million T cells. An early release covering roughly 600 HLA-typed donors comprised about 300 gigabases of sequencing data and tens of millions of unique TCR sequences. Of the approximately 370 genotyped donors, less than 90% were placed in the genetic ancestry cluster associated with self-reported Caucasian donors. The study aimed to test whether signatures of past pathogen exposure could be identified by cataloging public T cell receptors. The study profiled the T cell repertoires of about 640 subjects by immunosequencing and related them to cytomegalovirus serostatus. Along with the approximately 650-subject first cohort, a separate validation cohort of over a hundred different subjects was used. To predict cytomegalovirus infection status, the study combined high-throughput TCR immunosequencing, statistical association of individual TCRs with disease status, and machine learning. A later analysis re-examined previously published TCR beta repertoires from more than 650 donors and added high-resolution HLA genotyping to investigate patterns of TCR occurrence. The later analysis used no new phenotypic data to find candidate immune exposures, relying instead on TCR beta sequences and their occurrence across donors. In an earlier analysis of 587 of the donors, high-throughput TCR beta sequencing was used to judge whether each TCR beta V gene segment behaved as functional or pseudogenic. Donor age, sex, ethnicity and CMV serostatus were collected together with the repertoire data. A later genetic analysis took genome-wide SNP genotypes for about three fifths of the 666 donors and used that subset as a discovery cohort. Every discovery cohort repertoire had been produced on one sequencing platform. HLA typing included class I and class II loci at four-digit resolution. Typing coverage differed by locus: A, B, C, DRB1 and DQB1 were typed in about 629-640 donors, DQA1 in about 560, DPA1 in 600 to 610, and DPB1 in just under 490. Because of strong linkage in the cohort, roughly five DR-DQ haplotypes were treated as single units for association and clustering. Among several hundred genotyped donors of the cohort, an average of around 250,000 unique TCR beta nucleotide sequences was sequenced per donor, of which about 19% were non-productive. What the study reported, not specific to this receptor: In a later genetic analysis, fewer N-insertions in productive TCRs were reported among donors in an Asian-associated ancestry cluster than the roughly 640-donor mean. The authors suggested that the approach could potentially be extended to other disease states and immunological phenotypes. When HLA alleles, especially DR and DQ, strongly co-occurred, TCR associations were difficult to assign to individual alleles. Several of the top co-occurrence clusters appeared to be linked to parvovirus B19, influenza, CMV and Epstein-Barr virus, according to a later analysis. Cytomegalovirus status was reported to be diagnosed by the classifier with high specificity and sensitivity in both the original and validation cohorts. In a later analysis, the rate of TCR association differed among HLA loci, with DRB1 alleles having the most associated TCRs and HLA-C alleles having the fewest. A cluster of highly shared sequence variants was judged likely to be a technical artifact of the sequencing pipeline. In a later analysis, most CMV-associated TCR beta chains were found to appear HLA-restricted, with HLA associations seemingly driven largely by CMV exposure. In an earlier analysis of about 600 of the donors, most TCR beta V segments appeared in productive rearrangements about 90% or about 30% of the time, broadly matching IMGT annotations. The study listed approximately 150 TCR beta chains as associated with cytomegalovirus. A few of the identified cytomegalovirus-associated TCR beta chains were confirmed in vitro to be specific for cytomegalovirus antigens. Linkage disequilibrium might explain the correlated functional status among segregating V segments, but an unknown experimental factor could not be ruled out. The presence/absence analyses assumed that sequencing depth was roughly uniform across donors, and that assumption may not be true. At a false discovery rate of 0.05, a later analysis linked some 17,000 TCR beta sequences to specific HLA alleles. Most TCR sequences were observed very rarely across donors, whereas some public TCRs were present in many individuals. In this cohort, only TCR beta chains were sequenced, and detectable features were limited by the absence of alpha or paired-chain data. Because HLA typing was unavailable for some donors at each locus, only the typed subset was used in association tests. A further reported finding was that TCR beta sequences accurately predicted the HLA-A and HLA-B alleles for most subjects in the first cohort. CMV serostatus was the only immune exposure information available for the cohort. Over 15 rarely observed V segments, including chromosome 9 orphons, were excluded from the earlier analysis of almost 600 of the donors because counts were too low. V-gene and J-gene trimming of TCR beta chains was associated with a missense DCLRE1C variant in a later genetic analysis, and the association was replicated in an independent cohort. Some IMGT-functional V segments, including TRBV6-2 and TRBV6-3, could not be distinguished by the 87-base-pair reads and were therefore excluded. In a later analysis, HLA-associated TCR beta chains were found to be more clonally expanded and to have lower generation probabilities than equally common non-associated chains.

CDR1 and CDR2 are drawn from the germline V gene: MNHEY, SVGAGI. V is pared back by 6 bases and J by 6 bases, with 18 bases lying between the germline termini. The CDR3, from cysteine to phenylalanine, totals 15 residues. Just the 45-base CDR3 DNA is kept, in frame starting at base 1. The cohort consisted of some 670 healthy bone marrow donors. At the time of sampling, every cohort member was nominally healthy, though immune exposures that went unrecorded were likely present. The donor was CMV seronegative and was included in the group of under 450 seronegative cohort members. Every donor gave a peripheral blood sample, and the peripheral blood mononuclear cells from that sample were used for TCR beta sequencing. The Qiagen DNeasy Blood Extraction Kit was used to extract genomic DNA from the blood cell samples.

The TCR sequence derives from a woman in her 50s in good health and CMV-seronegative. Sample: PBMCs. In this chain, TRBV6-5 is recombined with TRBJ2-1; the D gene is possibly TRBD1, with 6 bases matching. CDR3 loop: CASRFQGLPSNEQFF. The DNA sequence reads TGTGCCAGCAGGTTTCAGGGGCTCCCCTCCAATGAGCAGTTCTTC.